This T cell receptor beta chain came from a study of identifying expanded T cells in peripheral blood. General study points: Differentially abundant clones: around 1.2 between replicates, around 16 at two to three weeks, over 18 at four.

Using immunoSEQ multiplex PCR, the repertoire was profiled, and TCRdb retains in-frame clones only, with some absent. The repertoire includes about 100,000 clones, about 89% of them detected once, and approximately 16% sits in the top ten. Comments on this clone: Antigen specificity is unknown.

This receptor was obtained from a person between 18 and 75 years old in good health. The sequenced material came from blood.

CDR3 region: CASRDGPNTEAFF. The CDR3 DNA reads TGTGCCAGCAGGGACGGACCGAACACTGAAGCTTTCTTT. The genes are TRBV5-6 and TRBJ1-1, with no clear D. The V and J ends lost 5 bases and 1 base respectively, with 9 bases between them. Germline CDR1 SGHDT, CDR2 YYEEEE. CDR3 length equals 13 residues. The whole variable domain, filled in from reference TRBV5-6 and TRBJ1-1, reads DAGVTQSPTHLIKTRGQQVTLRCSPKSGHDTVSWYQQALGQGPQFIFQYYEEEERQRGNFPDRFSGHQFPNYSSELNVNALLLGDSALYLCASRDGPNTEAFFGQGTRLTVV.